A selection of T cell receptor beta chains follows, all from one sample in a study of OX40 agonist ivuxolimab in advanced cancers. The data were produced by immunoSEQ multiplex PCR, yet TCRdb's version contains in-frame clones alone and is incomplete. The profile shows about 91,000 clones, more than 80% of them singletons. The sample here was CD4+ or CD8+ T cells sorted from blood, taken in a trial of the OX40 agonist ivuxolimab. These TCRs come from an adult with an advanced solid tumor such as melanoma, head and neck, liver or kidney cancer. CDR3s include the opening cysteine and the closing phenylalanine or tryptophan. D genes are given only for firm matches. The listing skips clone size in some rows; elsewhere it reads once, few, many or a size class.

D	V	size	J	DNA	CDR3
-	TRBV2	-	TRBJ1-1	TGTGCCAGCACAAACAGGCGTCTGAACACTGAAGCTTTCTTT	CASTNRRLNTEAFF
TRBD1	TRBV27	-	TRBJ1-1	TGTGCCAGCAGTTTAGGACCCAGGGGGACTGAAGCTTTCTTT	CASSLGPRGTEAFF
-	TRBV11-3	-	TRBJ2-1	TGTGCCAGCAGCTTAGACAGGGGACCCTACAATGAGCAGTTCTTC	CASSLDRGPYNEQFF
TRBD1	TRBV10-1	-	TRBJ2-7	TGCGCCAGCAGAATCGAGTTTTCCCCCGACGTGGGACAGGGGGGCCACGAGCAGTACTTC	CASRIEFSPDVGQGGHEQYF
TRBD2	TRBV19	-	TRBJ2-7	TGTGCCAGTAGTATTCGTCGGACTAGCGGACGGGGCGAGCAGTACTTC	CASSIRRTSGRGEQYF
-	TRBV5-1	once	TRBJ1-1	TGCGCCAGCAGATTCCAGGGGACACTGAACACTGAAGCTTTCTTT	CASRFQGTLNTEAFF
TRBD2	TRBV7-3	-	TRBJ2-2	TGTGCCAGCAGCCCGGGACTACCCGGGGAGCTGTTTTTT	CASSPGLPGELFF
-	TRBV12-5	-	TRBJ2-3	TGTGCTAGTGGTGTAGGGACAGATACGCAGTATTTT	CASGVGTDTQYF
TRBD2	TRBV2	-	TRBJ2-7	TGTGCCAGCAGTGACGGACTAGCGGGAGACTACTACCAGTACTTC	CASSDGLAGDYYQYF
TRBD1	TRBV27	-	TRBJ1-5	TGTGCCAGCAGTTTATTATTCGGGCAGGGGGCGGTTCAGCCCCAGCATTTT	CASSLLFGQGAVQPQHF